This T cell receptor (beta chain) came from a study of blood T cell repertoires in COVID-19. The method was immunoSEQ multiplex PCR; TCRdb's version includes in-frame clones alone and lacks a portion of them. The sample includes about 4,300 clones, approximately 80% of them seen just once. V was trimmed by 7 bases and J by 4 bases, leaving 17 bases between them. Germline V gene lookup returns CDR1 KGHDR and CDR2 SFDVKD. This CDR3 is 15 amino acids long. The sample consisted of peripheral blood. The clonotype comes from a human donor with active or convalescent COVID-19. The donor label of this sample is uncertain. The rearrangement uses TRBV24-1 and TRBJ2-3; weak D call: TRBD1 (6 bases). For the CDR3, the DNA is TGTGCCACCAGCTCCCTCCGGGACAACCCAGATACGCAGTATTTT. This gives the protein CATSSLRDNPDTQYF.